The TCR beta chain described here comes from a study of blood T cell repertoires in COVID-19. Whole-study context: Acute and convalescent COVID-19 specimens originated in the United States, Italy and Spain. Sources were T cells, B-cell-depleted T cells, or PBMCs; the material itself was cDNA or gDNA.

Per the authors' pipeline: Estimates of nucleated cell counts were drawn from the amplification of reference gene primers. Profiled with immunoSEQ multiplex PCR; TCRdb holds only in-frame clones, not every one. Clone size and the V and J calls come from that table; the DNA yielded D and trimming. The sample lists about 160,000 clones; about 90% were seen once. The source is a woman in her 70s with acute or convalescent COVID-19. Sample: peripheral blood.

The CDR3 spells CASSIDNSNYGYTF. In DNA, the CDR3 is TGTGCCAGTAGTATAGATAACAGTAACTATGGCTACACCTTC. V usage is TRBV19 and J usage is TRBJ1-2; D gene unclear. Germline CDR1 is LNHDA and CDR2 is SQIVND (reference sequence). The CDR3 is made up of 14 amino acids. V was cut by 0 bases and J by 1 base, with 6 bases left in between. Together with reference TRBV19 and TRBJ1-2, the CDR3 gives the full variable domain: DGGITQSPKYLFRKEGQNVTLSCEQNLNHDAMYWYRQDPGQGLRLIYYSQIVNDFQKGDIAEGYSVSREKKESFPLTVTSAQKNPTAFYLCASSIDNSNYGYTFGSGTRLTVV.